Each of the 26 T cell receptor beta chains below was sequenced from the same sample in a study of HIV-infected patients and healthy controls. Whole blood was used without fractionation, so all unsorted peripheral T cells were included. Around 500 ng RNA was reverse transcribed with alpha and beta constant-region primers. Alpha and beta chain libraries were made separately by chain-specific third strand synthesis with multiplexing indices. One entry per CDR3 protein results from TCRdb running MiXCR on the 5' RACE reads. Of 13,000 or so distinct CDR3 sequences in the sample, roughly 9.9% were seen once. The sequenced sample was blood. The source of these receptors is an adult in good health.

This clonotype is labeled medium-sized (0.01 to 0.1%). The V and J genes are TRBV12-3 or TRBV12-4 and TRBJ2-5, with D maybe TRBD2 (7 bases). The CDR3 extends over 18 amino acids. Trimming pared 6 bases from V and 7 bases from J, leaving 30 bases between. The chain's CDR3 is CASRNTGTTPGEGWTQYF. DNA for the CDR3: TGTGCCAGCAGAAACACAGGGACTACCCCCGGTGAAGGATGGACCCAGTACTTC.

In its sample, this clonotype was seen many times. The rearrangement uses TRBV7-2 and TRBJ1-6, with 7 bases identical to TRBD1. Germline-derived CDR1 and CDR2 are SGHTA and FQGNSA. This CDR3 is 15 amino acids long. With V trimmed by 4 bases and J by 7 bases, 7 bases remained unmatched. This CDR3 reads CASSSQGIGNSPLHF. Here the CDR3 DNA reads TGTGCCAGCAGCTCACAGGGGATCGGAAATTCACCCCTCCACTTT.

This sequence joins TRBV20-1 and TRBJ1-5; possible D gene TRBD1, 5 bases. The CDR3 is made up of 15 amino acids. Germline V CDR1 and CDR2: DFQATT, SNEGSKA (reference sequence). V shed 0 bases and J shed 9 bases, with 18 bases lying between them. CDR3 residues: CSARDGGLTTRPQHF. CDR3 DNA: TGCAGTGCTAGAGACGGGGGTCTAACGACTCGGCCCCAGCATTTT.

This clonotype has just a few counts. The V call is TRBV9, the J call TRBJ2-2, with a tentative D call TRBD1 (6 bases). Germline V CDR1 and CDR2: SGDLS, YYNGEE. The CDR3 runs 15 residues. Trimming took off 3 bases at V and 4 bases at J, with 13 bases between the two ends. DNA for the CDR3: TGTGCCAGCAGCGGAAAACAGGGTACCACCGGGGAGCTGTTTTTT. Translated: CASSGKQGTTGELFF.

This clonotype occurred many times. The V and J genes are TRBV19 and TRBJ1-5; the match to TRBD1 covers 8 bases. Looked up from germline, CDR1 is LNHDA and CDR2 is SQIVND (reference sequence). CDR3 size: 15 residues. V trimming: 7 bases; J trimming: 3 bases; junction bases outside the gene matches: 8. In DNA form, the CDR3 reads TGTGCCAGTAATCCGACAGGGGCCTCCAATCAGCCCCAGCATTTT. Translated: CASNPTGASNQPQHF.

This clonotype is termed medium-sized. The V gene is TRBV7-8, the J gene TRBJ2-7; D gene ambiguous. V was clipped by 1 base and J by 5 bases, with 6 bases between them. CDR3 size: 12 residues. The germline V gene encodes CDR1 SGHVS and CDR2 FQNEAQ. CDR3 in DNA: TGTGCCAGCAGCTTAGGAGTCAACGAGCAGTACTTC. Its translation: CASSLGVNEQYF.

By share, this clonotype ranks as medium-sized. The chain joins TRBV3-1 to TRBJ1-5; possibly TRBD1 for D (6 bases). Germline CDR1 and CDR2: LGHDT and YNNKEL (reference sequence). Trimming removed 2 bases from V and 3 bases from J, with 14 bases in between. The CDR3 consists of 16 residues. The CDR3 is CASSQSQGKYNQPQHF. CDR3 DNA sequence: TGTGCCAGCAGCCAATCACAGGGAAAATACAATCAGCCCCAGCATTTT.

V and J are TRBV29-1 and TRBJ2-1; TRBD1 matches at 8 bases. With V trimmed by 7 bases and J by 5 bases, 10 bases remained unmatched. The V gene's germline CDR1 is SQVTM and CDR2 ANQGSEA. This CDR3 region has 14 residues. CDR3 bases: TGCAGCGCCATTGGGACAGGCTATCACAATGAGCAGTTCTTC. Translated: CSAIGTGYHNEQFF.

This clonotype is termed medium-sized. This sequence joins TRBV20-1 and TRBJ2-7; TRBD2 matches 8 bases. CDR1 is DFQATT, CDR2 SNEGSKA, per germline (reference sequence). CDR3 length: 15 residues. The junction had 5 bases not matched to a gene; V was cut back by 0 bases and J by 1 base. CDR3 sequence: CSAREDRGGSYEQYF. The CDR3 DNA sequence: TGCAGTGCTAGAGAGGATCGCGGGGGGTCCTACGAGCAGTACTTC.

This clonotype was counted a few times. The DNA of the CDR3 is TGTGCCAGTAACTCCGGGATAAACACTGAAGCTTTCTTT. It codes for CASNSGINTEAFF. The chain links TRBV19 to TRBJ1-1, with D unclear. Per germline, CDR1 LNHDA and CDR2 SQIVND (reference sequence). The CDR3 contains 13 residues. V lost 7 bases, J lost 2 bases, and 11 bases lay in between.

This clonotype turned up a few times. This sequence joins TRBV4-2 and TRBJ2-5, with TRBD2 identical over 9 bases. Germline trimming cut 1 base from V and 4 bases from J; bases unmatched to any gene: 4. CDR3 length equals 15 residues. The V gene's germline CDR1 is LGHNA and CDR2 YNFKEQ. In DNA, the CDR3 is TGTGCCAGCAGCCAAGTCCTAGCGGGAAGAGAGACCCAGTACTTC. It encodes CASSQVLAGRETQYF.

This clonotype is medium-sized (0.01 to 0.1%) within its sample. The J gene is TRBJ1-1, the V gene TRBV28; perhaps TRBD1 as D (6 bases). Trimming stripped 5 bases from V and 3 bases from J, with 13 bases between. From germline, CDR1 is MDHEN and CDR2 SYDVKM. CDR3 size: 14 residues. CDR3: CASSEPRGYTEAFF. The CDR3 DNA follows: TGTGCCAGCAGTGAGCCCAGGGGCTACACTGAAGCTTTCTTT.

There are many counts of this clonotype. This chain uses TRBV18 with TRBJ1-2; no clear D. This CDR3 has 12 residues. V was shortened by 4 bases and J by 6 bases, with 9 bases between the two germline ends. Germline CDR1 reads KGHSH; CDR2 reads LQKENI. CDR3 loop: CASSLHGDGYTF. Written as DNA, the CDR3 is TGTGCCAGCTCACTCCACGGAGATGGCTACACCTTC.

The table lists this clonotype with a few counts. J is TRBJ2-5 and V is TRBV27; 8 bases map to TRBD1. With V trimmed by 6 bases and J by 1 base, 7 bases remained unmatched. This CDR3 comprises 15 residues. Germline assignment: CDR1 MNHEY and CDR2 SMNVEV (reference sequence). The CDR3 sequence: CASRSFGQGQETQYF. CDR3 sequence (DNA): TGTGCCAGCAGATCATTTGGACAGGGCCAAGAGACCCAGTACTTC.

By share, this clonotype counts as medium-sized. The chain employs TRBV6-2 or TRBV6-3 and TRBJ1-5; 8 nucleotides align to TRBD1. This CDR3 is 15 amino acids long. The trim removed 6 bases at V and 3 bases at J, leaving 7 bases unmatched. From germline, CDR1 is MNHEY and CDR2 SVGEGT. This CDR3 is CASSRKQGVNQPQHF. The CDR3 bases are TGTGCCAGCAGCCGAAAACAGGGGGTCAATCAGCCCCAGCATTTT.

This clonotype was found many times. The chain couples TRBV4-1 to TRBJ2-1, with D hard to call. V lost 0 bases, J lost 4 bases, and 13 bases lay in between. This CDR3 region has 16 residues. Germline V gives CDR1 MGHRA, CDR2 YSYEKL. The DNA of the CDR3 is TGCGCCAGCAGCCAAGAAAACCCACCCTCTTACAATGAGCAGTTCTTC. This codes for CASSQENPPSYNEQFF.

This clonotype is medium-sized by share. The chain recombines TRBV7-2 with TRBJ2-1, with D tentatively TRBD2 (5 bases). Trimming removed 1 base from V and 7 bases from J, with 26 bases in between. Germline V gene lookup returns CDR1 SGHTA and CDR2 FQGNSA. CDR3 length equals 19 residues. In DNA, the CDR3 is TGTGCCAGCAGCTTAGAGAGGTGGGAGCCGTATCTAATAATAAATGAGCAGTTCTTC. Translated, it gives CASSLERWEPYLIINEQFF.

This clonotype was counted ten times or more. The chain employs TRBV19 and TRBJ2-3; D is uncertain. V lost 6 bases and J 5 bases, leaving 9 bases between the germline ends. The CDR3 has 12 amino acids. Germline CDR1 and CDR2: LNHDA and SQIVND (reference sequence). CDR3 loop: CASRLAGDTQYF. The DNA for the CDR3 is TGTGCCAGTAGACTCGCCGGAGATACGCAGTATTTT.

This clonotype is medium-sized. This chain connects TRBV7-9 to TRBJ2-2; D is possibly TRBD2 (5 bases). Trimming removed 5 bases from V and 5 bases from J, with 18 bases in between. The CDR3 is 16 amino acids. The germline V gene encodes CDR1 SEHNR and CDR2 FQNEAQ (reference sequence). CDR3 protein: CASSPDGVARTGELFF. The CDR3 coding sequence is TGTGCCAGCAGCCCGGACGGGGTAGCGCGGACCGGGGAGCTGTTTTTT. The full variable domain, in which reference TRBV7-9 and TRBJ2-2 provide the parts outside the CDR3, is DTGVSQNPRHKITKRGQNVTFRCDPISEHNRLYWYRQTLGQGPEFLTYFQNEAQLEKSRLLSDRFSAERPKGSFSTLEIQRTEQGDSAMYLCASSPDGVARTGELFFGEGSRLTVL.

This clonotype is classed as medium-sized. The genes are TRBV14 and TRBJ2-1, with D unclear. V was shortened by 1 base and J by 11 bases, with 6 bases between the two germline ends. CDR1 and CDR2 from the germline V gene are SGHDN and FVKESK. This CDR3 comprises 11 residues. As DNA, the CDR3 is TGTGCCAGCAGCCAAGCCAGGCAGCAGTTCTTC. Its translation: CASSQARQQFF.

Sample share makes this clonotype medium-sized. The chain uses TRBV19 and TRBJ2-2; TRBD1 might be the D (5 bases). The ends were cut back, 10 bases at V and 0 bases at J, with 15 bases in the middle. The CDR3 runs to 15 residues. The germline V gene encodes CDR1 LNHDA and CDR2 SQIVND (reference sequence). CDR3 sequence (DNA): TGTGCCACCGAATTGGACACCGCGAACACCGGGGAGCTGTTTTTT. Translated: CATELDTANTGELFF.

This clonotype was recorded many times. The genes are TRBV28 and TRBJ1-5; D is unclear. Germline CDR1 is MDHEN and CDR2 is SYDVKM. The length of the CDR3 is 17 residues. The V gene lost 5 bases and the J gene lost 5 bases, with 22 bases spanning the gap. The CDR3 nucleotides are TGTGCCAGCAGTAAACGGCCGATGAGGAGGGCGGATCAGCCCCAGCATTTT. As protein: CASSKRPMRRADQPQHF.

This clonotype was observed at least ten times. The chain uses TRBV24-1 and TRBJ2-5, with D uncertain. V lost 4 bases and J 5 bases, leaving 10 bases between the germline ends. Germline CDR1 reads KGHDR; CDR2 reads SFDVKD. CDR3 length: 13 amino acids. The CDR3 bases are TGTGCCACCAGTGAGGGCTCCGATGAGACCCAGTACTTC. Translation: CATSEGSDETQYF.

This clonotype is labeled large. The rearrangement uses TRBV28 and TRBJ1-1; no clear D gene. This CDR3 is built from 12 residues. Germline lookup yields CDR1 MDHEN and CDR2 SYDVKM. Trimming took off 3 bases at V and 4 bases at J, with 6 bases between the two ends. The CDR3 region is CASSFEVTEAFF. DNA of the CDR3: TGTGCCAGCAGTTTCGAGGTCACTGAAGCTTTCTTT.

In this sample, this clonotype is medium-sized. V is TRBV18 and J is TRBJ2-5; unclear D gene. The V and J ends lost 3 bases and 2 bases respectively, with 10 bases between them. This CDR3 contains 14 residues. CDR1 KGHSH and CDR2 LQKENI come from the germline V gene. The CDR3 sequence is CASSPKYNQETQYF. Written as DNA, the CDR3 is TGTGCCAGCTCACCCAAGTACAATCAAGAGACCCAGTACTTC.

This clonotype was detected only a few times. The chain combines TRBV6-6 with TRBJ1-2; D perhaps matches TRBD1 (5 bases). Trimming pared 2 bases from V and 3 bases from J, leaving 10 bases between. Germline loops: CDR1 MNHNY, CDR2 SVGAGI (reference sequence). The length of the CDR3 is 14 residues. In DNA, the CDR3 is TGTGCCAGCAGTTACACAGGACAAGACTATGGCTACACCTTC. This gives the protein CASSYTGQDYGYTF.